The 19 T cell receptor beta chains presented below share a single source sample, sequenced in a study of shared clonotypes between healthy human individuals. The method was immunoSEQ multiplex PCR; TCRdb's version includes in-frame clones alone and lacks a portion of them. The data hold approximately 2,000,000 clones, with approximately 90% observed a single time. Source material: naive CD4+ T cells from PBMCs. Subset in this sample: CD45RA+ positively selected. The receptor source for this set is a man in his late teens or twenties in good health. Some clones in this sample may be carry-over from other donors' samples.

This rearrangement joins TRBV28 to TRBJ2-7; D perhaps matches TRBD2 (6 bases). V lost 5 bases and J 3 bases, leaving 26 bases between the germline ends. Germline V gives CDR1 MDHEN, CDR2 SYDVKM. CDR3 length equals 18 residues. CDR3 amino acids: CASSVTRRDARPSYEQYF. CDR3 sequence (DNA): TGTGCCAGCAGTGTAACTAGGCGGGACGCCAGGCCTAGCTACGAGCAGTACTTC. Together with reference TRBV28 and TRBJ2-7, the CDR3 gives the full variable domain: DVKVTQSSRYLVKRTGEKVFLECVQDMDHENMFWYRQDPGLGLRLIYFSYDVKMKEKGDIPEGYSVSREKKERFSLILESASTNQTSMYLCASSVTRRDARPSYEQYFGPGTRLTVT.

This clone was detected only a few times. The chain combines TRBV4-1 with TRBJ1-1; D not certain. The CDR3 is 14 residues long. The V gene lost 3 bases and the J gene lost 4 bases, with 12 bases spanning the gap. Germline CDR1 reads MGHRA; CDR2 reads YSYEKL. The CDR3 DNA reads TGCGCCAGCAGCCAGCAAAGGGTAGTCACTGAAGCTTTCTTT. Its translation is CASSQQRVVTEAFF.

The V and J genes are TRBV28 and TRBJ1-1; D might be TRBD1 (5 bases). Trimming took 3 bases from V and 5 from J, leaving 13 bases between them. Per germline, CDR1 MDHEN and CDR2 SYDVKM. The CDR3 runs to 14 residues. DNA for the CDR3: TGTGCCAGCAGTTTGGCAGGGAGGAGGACTGAAGCTTTCTTT. It encodes CASSLAGRRTEAFF.

This rearrangement joins TRBV5-6 to TRBJ1-1; D gene uncertain. The CDR3 length is 15 residues. Germline lookup yields CDR1 SGHDT and CDR2 YYEEEE. V was shortened by 0 bases and J by 1 base, with 10 bases between the two germline ends. CDR3 coding DNA: TGTGCCAGCAGCTTGGCTTCCCAAGGGAACACTGAAGCTTTCTTT. This translates into CASSLASQGNTEAFF.

The chain employs TRBV9 and TRBJ2-5; D gene uncertain. Germline V lookup: CDR1 SGDLS, CDR2 YYNGEE. The V end was cut by 3 bases, the J end by 8 bases, with 8 bases between. The CDR3 consists of 11 residues. CDR3 DNA: TGTGCCAGCAGCGCAGGCGCCACCCAGTACTTC. It codes for CASSAGATQYF.

This clone appeared once. The rearrangement uses TRBV5-4 and TRBJ2-5; 7 bases fit TRBD1. Germline trimming cut 4 bases from V and 3 bases from J; bases unmatched to any gene: 3. The germline V gene has CDR1 SGHNT and CDR2 YYREEE (reference sequence). This CDR3 contains 13 residues. CDR3 sequence: CASSPGTEETQYF. The CDR3 region has the DNA TGTGCCAGCAGCCCCGGGACAGAAGAGACCCAGTACTTC.

The rearrangement uses TRBV7-3 and TRBJ2-2; 7 nucleotides align to TRBD1. CDR3 length equals 14 residues. Per the germline V gene, CDR1 is SGHTA and CDR2 is FQGTGA. The junction had 5 bases not matched to a gene; V was cut back by 5 bases and J by 5 bases. The CDR3, as DNA: TGTGCCAGCAGCCTGGGACAGCCTACCGGGGAGCTGTTTTTT. Amino acid sequence: CASSLGQPTGELFF. The whole variable domain, filled in from reference TRBV7-3 and TRBJ2-2, reads GAGVSQTPSNKVTEKGKYVELRCDPISGHTALYWYRQSLGQGPEFLIYFQGTGAADDSGLPNDRFFAVRPEGSVSTLKIQRTERGDSAVYLCASSLGQPTGELFFGEGSRLTVL.

The chain carries TRBV18 and TRBJ1-1, with 9 bases fitting TRBD1. Germline V gene sequence: CDR1 KGHSH, CDR2 LQKENI. This CDR3 contains 14 residues. Losses at the gene ends were 5 bases for V and 3 bases for J; bases not matched to a gene: 4. The CDR3 here is CASSEGQGDTEAFF. In nucleotides, the CDR3 is TGTGCCAGCTCAGAGGGACAGGGAGACACTGAAGCTTTCTTT.

The chain carries TRBV7-3 and TRBJ1-1; tentatively, D is TRBD1 (5 bases). The CDR3 is made up of 14 amino acids. Germline CDR1 and CDR2: SGHTA and FQGTGA. Trimming shortened V by 0 bases and J by 5 bases, and 10 bases separated the two germline ends. The CDR3 reads CASSLTGQRTEAFF. The CDR3 region has the DNA TGTGCCAGCAGCTTAACGGGGCAGAGGACTGAAGCTTTCTTT.

The V and J genes are TRBV29-1 and TRBJ1-4, with D tentatively TRBD1 (5 bases). Per germline, CDR1 SQVTM and CDR2 ANQGSEA. The CDR3 is 13 amino acids. Trimming shortened V by 6 bases and J by 8 bases, and 16 bases separated the two germline ends. CDR3: CSVRPGPGEKLFF. The CDR3 DNA sequence: TGCAGCGTGCGACCGGGACCGGGGGAAAAACTGTTTTTT.

The chain carries TRBV7-9 and TRBJ2-2; D might be TRBD2 (5 bases). The germline V gene has CDR1 SEHNR and CDR2 FQNEAQ (reference sequence). Trimming took off 1 base at V and 2 bases at J, with 14 bases between the two ends. This CDR3 has 17 amino acids. Here the CDR3 reads CASSLEVTRPNTGELFF. The CDR3 DNA sequence: TGTGCCAGCAGCTTAGAAGTTACTAGGCCAAACACCGGGGAGCTGTTTTTT.

This rearrangement joins TRBV7-2 to TRBJ1-4; a possible D gene is TRBD1 (5 bases). The CDR3 contains 15 residues. The V gene lost 5 bases and the J gene lost 4 bases, with 14 bases spanning the gap. Germline CDR1 is SGHTA and CDR2 is FQGNSA. CDR3 sequence: CASSPNAGLNEKLFF. The CDR3 coding sequence is TGTGCCAGCAGCCCCAACGCAGGGCTTAATGAAAAACTGTTTTTT.

The J gene is TRBJ2-7, the V gene TRBV5-4; tentatively, D is TRBD2 (6 bases). CDR1 is SGHNT, CDR2 YYREEE, per germline (reference sequence). The CDR3 length is 12 residues. V lost 2 bases and J 7 bases, leaving 10 bases between the germline ends. CDR3 DNA: TGTGCCAGCAGCTTTGACAGCGGGGAGCAGTACTTC. Its protein product is CASSFDSGEQYF. The full variable domain, in which reference TRBV5-4 and TRBJ2-7 provide the parts outside the CDR3, is ETGVTQSPTHLIKTRGQQVTLRCSSQSGHNTVSWYQQALGQGPQFIFQYYREEENGRGNFPPRFSGLQFPNYSSELNVNALELDDSALYLCASSFDSGEQYFGPGTRLTVT.

V and J are TRBV28 and TRBJ1-1; D remains ambiguous. The CDR3 has 15 amino acids. Germline loops: CDR1 MDHEN, CDR2 SYDVKM. V lost 5 bases and J 0 bases, leaving 13 bases between the germline ends. Here the CDR3 DNA reads TGTGCCAGCAGTCCCCACGGCAGCTTGAACACTGAAGCTTTCTTT. The encoded protein is CASSPHGSLNTEAFF.

The chain recombines TRBV9 with TRBJ2-7, with 10 bases fitting TRBD1. The CDR3 totals 14 residues. The germline V gene encodes CDR1 SGDLS and CDR2 YYNGEE. The trim removed 4 bases at V and 5 bases at J, leaving 6 bases unmatched. The chain's CDR3 is CASSSRQGADEQYF. For the CDR3, the DNA is TGTGCCAGCAGCTCCCGACAGGGGGCGGACGAGCAGTACTTC.

This chain uses TRBV5-6 with TRBJ1-5; 12 nucleotides match TRBD1. V was clipped by 0 bases and J by 0 bases; unmatched bases: 1. Germline V gene sequence: CDR1 SGHDT, CDR2 YYEEEE. This CDR3 is 17 amino acids long. DNA for the CDR3: TGTGCCAGCAGCTTGGGGGGACAGGGGGCTAGCAATCAGCCCCAGCATTTT. Amino acid sequence: CASSLGGQGASNQPQHF.

The rearrangement uses TRBV5-6 and TRBJ1-5, with unresolved D. The CDR3 is 15 residues long. Trimming took 0 bases from V and 0 from J, leaving 7 bases between them. Per the germline V gene, CDR1 is SGHDT and CDR2 is YYEEEE. The CDR3 here is CASSLGTHSNQPQHF. The DNA of the CDR3 is TGTGCCAGCAGCTTGGGTACTCATAGCAATCAGCCCCAGCATTTT.

The chain joins TRBV28 to TRBJ1-1; 7 positions match TRBD1. Germline trimming cut 4 bases from V and 5 bases from J; bases unmatched to any gene: 10. CDR1 and CDR2 from the germline V gene are MDHEN and SYDVKM. The CDR3 sequence is 15 residues long. CDR3 amino acids: CASSSNRGVETEAFF. The CDR3 DNA is TGTGCCAGCAGTTCTAACAGGGGAGTGGAGACTGAAGCTTTCTTT.

This chain joins TRBV7-9 and TRBJ2-1, with a tentative D call TRBD2 (6 bases). V lost 6 bases and J lost 7, with 13 bases in between. CDR1 and CDR2 (germline): SEHNR, FQNEAQ (reference sequence). This CDR3 has 13 residues. CDR3 sequence: CASRRDLGNEQFF. The CDR3 DNA sequence: TGTGCCAGCAGGAGGGACTTAGGGAATGAGCAGTTCTTC.